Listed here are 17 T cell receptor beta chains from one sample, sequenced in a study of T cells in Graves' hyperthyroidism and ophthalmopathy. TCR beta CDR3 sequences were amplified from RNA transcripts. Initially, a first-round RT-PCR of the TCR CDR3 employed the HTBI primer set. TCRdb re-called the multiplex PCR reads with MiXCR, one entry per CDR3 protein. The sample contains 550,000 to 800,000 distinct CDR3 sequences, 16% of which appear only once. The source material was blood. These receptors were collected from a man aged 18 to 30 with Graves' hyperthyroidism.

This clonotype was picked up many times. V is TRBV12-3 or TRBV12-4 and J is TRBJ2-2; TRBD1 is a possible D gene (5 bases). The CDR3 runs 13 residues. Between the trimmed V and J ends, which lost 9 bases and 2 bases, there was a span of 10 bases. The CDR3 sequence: CASTTVNTGELFF. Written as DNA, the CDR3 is TGTGCCAGTACGACAGTTAACACCGGGGAGCTGTTTTTT.

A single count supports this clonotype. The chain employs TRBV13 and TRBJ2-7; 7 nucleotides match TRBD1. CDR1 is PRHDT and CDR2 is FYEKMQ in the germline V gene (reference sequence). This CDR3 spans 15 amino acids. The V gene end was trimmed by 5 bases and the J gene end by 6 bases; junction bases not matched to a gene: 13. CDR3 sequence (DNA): TGTGCCAGCAGCCCCGGGACAGCCCCCTGGGGCGAGCAGTACTTC. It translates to CASSPGTAPWGEQYF.

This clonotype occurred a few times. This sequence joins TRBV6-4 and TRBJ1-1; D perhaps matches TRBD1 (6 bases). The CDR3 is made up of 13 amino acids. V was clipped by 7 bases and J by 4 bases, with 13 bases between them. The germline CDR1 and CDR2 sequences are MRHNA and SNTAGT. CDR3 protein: CASTKDSGTEAFF. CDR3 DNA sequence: TGTGCCAGCACCAAGGACAGCGGCACTGAAGCTTTCTTT.

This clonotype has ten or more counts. The CDR3 region is CASSLGLVDTDTQYF. CDR3 DNA sequence: TGTGCCAGCAGTTTAGGGCTTGTGGACACAGATACGCAGTATTTT. This chain joins TRBV28 and TRBJ2-3, with no clear D. The V gene lost 2 bases and the J gene lost 2 bases, with 11 bases spanning the gap. In germline, CDR1 is MDHEN, CDR2 SYDVKM. The CDR3 runs 15 residues.

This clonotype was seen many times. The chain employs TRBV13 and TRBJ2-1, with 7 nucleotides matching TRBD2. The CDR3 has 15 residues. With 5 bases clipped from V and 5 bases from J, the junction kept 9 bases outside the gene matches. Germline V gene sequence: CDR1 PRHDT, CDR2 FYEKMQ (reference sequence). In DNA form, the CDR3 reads TGTGCCAGCAGCCCACCGGGACTAAGGGACAATGAGCAGTTCTTC. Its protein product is CASSPPGLRDNEQFF.

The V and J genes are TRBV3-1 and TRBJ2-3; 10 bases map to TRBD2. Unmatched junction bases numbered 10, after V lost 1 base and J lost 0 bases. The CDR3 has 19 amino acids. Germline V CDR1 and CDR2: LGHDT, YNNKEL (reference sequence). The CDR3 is CASSQGLAGAAPSTDTQYF. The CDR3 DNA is TGTGCCAGCAGCCAAGGGCTAGCGGGAGCAGCACCTAGCACAGATACGCAGTATTTT.

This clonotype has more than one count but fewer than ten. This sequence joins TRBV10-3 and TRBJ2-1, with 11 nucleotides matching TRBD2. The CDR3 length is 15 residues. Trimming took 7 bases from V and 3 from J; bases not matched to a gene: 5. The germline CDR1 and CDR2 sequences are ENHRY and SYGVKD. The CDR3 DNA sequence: TGTGCCATCATGGATAGCGGGGGGGACTACAATGAGCAGTTCTTC. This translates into CAIMDSGGDYNEQFF.

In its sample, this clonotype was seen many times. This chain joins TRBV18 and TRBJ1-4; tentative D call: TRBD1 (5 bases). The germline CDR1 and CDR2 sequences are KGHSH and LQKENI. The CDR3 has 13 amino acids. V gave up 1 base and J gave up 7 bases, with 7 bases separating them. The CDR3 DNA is TGTGCCAGCTCACCACGGGGGACTGAAAAACTGTTTTTT. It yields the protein CASSPRGTEKLFF.

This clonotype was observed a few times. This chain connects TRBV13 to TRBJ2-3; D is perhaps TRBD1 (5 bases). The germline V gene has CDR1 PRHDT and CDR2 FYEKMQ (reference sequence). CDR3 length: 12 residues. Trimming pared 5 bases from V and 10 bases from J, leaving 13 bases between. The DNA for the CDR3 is TGTGCCAGCAGCCCCGGCCCAGGGTCGCAGTATTTT. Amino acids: CASSPGPGSQYF.

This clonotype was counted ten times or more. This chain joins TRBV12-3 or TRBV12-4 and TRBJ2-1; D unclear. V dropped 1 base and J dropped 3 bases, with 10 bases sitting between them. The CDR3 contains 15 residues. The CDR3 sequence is CASSLGISGYNEQFF. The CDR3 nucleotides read TGTGCCAGCAGTTTAGGGATATCCGGCTACAATGAGCAGTTCTTC.

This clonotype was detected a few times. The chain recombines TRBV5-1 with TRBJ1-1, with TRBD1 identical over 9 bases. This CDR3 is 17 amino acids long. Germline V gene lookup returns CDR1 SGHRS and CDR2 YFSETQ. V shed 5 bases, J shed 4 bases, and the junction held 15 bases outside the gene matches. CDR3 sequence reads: CASRSIAQGAASTEAFF. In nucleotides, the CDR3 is TGCGCCAGCAGGTCTATCGCACAGGGGGCTGCGAGCACTGAAGCTTTCTTT.

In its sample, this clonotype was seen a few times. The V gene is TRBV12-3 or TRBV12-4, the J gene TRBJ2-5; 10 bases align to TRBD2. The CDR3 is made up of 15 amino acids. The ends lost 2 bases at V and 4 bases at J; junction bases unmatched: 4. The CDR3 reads CASSLHGTSVETQYF. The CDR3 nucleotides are TGTGCCAGCAGTTTACATGGGACTAGCGTAGAGACCCAGTACTTC.

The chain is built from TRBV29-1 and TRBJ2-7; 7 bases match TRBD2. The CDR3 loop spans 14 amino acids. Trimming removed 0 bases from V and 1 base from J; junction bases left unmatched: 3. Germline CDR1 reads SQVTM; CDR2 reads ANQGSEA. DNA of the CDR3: TGCAGCGTTGAAGATCTGGGGGGGTCCTACGAGCAGTACTTC. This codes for CSVEDLGGSYEQYF.

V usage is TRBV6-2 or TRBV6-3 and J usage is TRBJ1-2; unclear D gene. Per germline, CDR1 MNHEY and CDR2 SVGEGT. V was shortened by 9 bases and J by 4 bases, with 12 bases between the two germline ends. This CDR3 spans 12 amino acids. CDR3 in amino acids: CARSMDGYGYTF. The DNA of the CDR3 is TGTGCCAGAAGCATGGACGGCTATGGCTACACCTTC.

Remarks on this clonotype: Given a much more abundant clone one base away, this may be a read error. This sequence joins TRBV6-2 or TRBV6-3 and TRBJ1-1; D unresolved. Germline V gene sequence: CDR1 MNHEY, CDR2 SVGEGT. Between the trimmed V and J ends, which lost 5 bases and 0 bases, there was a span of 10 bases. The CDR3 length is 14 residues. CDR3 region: CASSRATVNTEAFF. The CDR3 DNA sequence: TGTGCCAGCAGTCGGGCCACCGTGAACACTGAAGCTTTCTTT.

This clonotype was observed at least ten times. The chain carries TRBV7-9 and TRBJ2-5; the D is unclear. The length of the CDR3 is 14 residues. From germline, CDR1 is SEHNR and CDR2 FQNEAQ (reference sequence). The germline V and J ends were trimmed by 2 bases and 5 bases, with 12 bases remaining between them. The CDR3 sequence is CASSLPDVSETQYF. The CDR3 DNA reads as TGTGCCAGCAGCTTACCAGATGTTTCGGAGACCCAGTACTTC.

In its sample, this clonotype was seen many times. CDR3 bases: TGTGCCAGCAGCCCCACACTGGGACTAGCGGGAGTTCCCGAGCAGTTCTTC. Translating gives CASSPTLGLAGVPEQFF. This chain joins TRBV7-3 and TRBJ2-1; 14 nucleotides align to TRBD2. CDR1 is SGHTA, CDR2 FQGTGA, per germline. V lost 5 bases and J lost 10; bases outside the gene matches: 13. The CDR3 length is 17 residues. Drawing the rest from reference TRBV7-3 and TRBJ2-1, the complete variable domain is GAGVSQTPSNKVTEKGKYVELRCDPISGHTALYWYRQSLGQGPEFLIYFQGTGAADDSGLPNDRFFAVRPEGSVSTLKIQRTERGDSAVYLCASSPTLGLAGVPEQFFGPGTRLTVL.